This note documents a single TCR beta chain sequence. Sequencing used immunoSEQ multiplex PCR; TCRdb keeps in-frame clones, though not all of them. Altogether hundreds of thousands of clones are present, about 90% being singletons, with the ten largest covering about 2.5%. The data are from a study of blood T cell repertoires in COVID-19. Across the whole study: Donors in the United States, Italy and Spain gave samples during acute or convalescent COVID-19.

The receptor comes from a man aged 18 to 29 with active or convalescent COVID-19. What was sequenced was peripheral blood.

The CDR3 bases are TGTGCCATCAGTGAGGCAACTAGCGGGAGGTACGAGCAGTACTTC. It specifies CAISEATSGRYEQYF. V is TRBV10-3 and J is TRBJ2-7; 12 bases agree with TRBD2. The germline V gene encodes CDR1 ENHRY and CDR2 SYGVKD. The CDR3 consists of 15 residues. The junction had 3 bases not matched to a gene; V was cut back by 2 bases and J by 4 bases.